Sequencing of this T cell receptor beta chain was carried out in a study of T-cell memory formation after mild COVID-19. This clonotype was detected ten times or more. What it binds is unknown. General observations from the study: Unconfirmed was the SARS-CoV-2 specificity of second-wave clones that peaked on day 37. Clones shrinking from day 15 to 85 showed even CD4/CD8 mixes; later expanders tilted CD4+.

The CDR3 has 13 residues. V lost 7 bases, J lost 0 bases, and 10 bases lay in between. TCRalpha and TCRbeta libraries used 5'RACE with constant-segment primers and UMIs. TCRdb used MiXCR to reprocess the 5' RACE reads, holding one entry per CDR3 protein. The sample has over 120,000 distinct CDR3 sequences, approximately 21% seen once; the top ten hold under 2.5%. The specimen was PBMCs or a T cell subset sorted from them (not recorded which). V and J are TRBV12-3 or TRBV12-4 and TRBJ2-7; D unresolved. The sequence derives from an adult woman who had mild COVID-19 (a few samples of this study predate the infection). Cell type and time point are not known. The CDR3 DNA follows: TGTGCCAGCAACCGGTTTGGCTCCTACGAGCAGTACTTC. This codes for CASNRFGSYEQYF.